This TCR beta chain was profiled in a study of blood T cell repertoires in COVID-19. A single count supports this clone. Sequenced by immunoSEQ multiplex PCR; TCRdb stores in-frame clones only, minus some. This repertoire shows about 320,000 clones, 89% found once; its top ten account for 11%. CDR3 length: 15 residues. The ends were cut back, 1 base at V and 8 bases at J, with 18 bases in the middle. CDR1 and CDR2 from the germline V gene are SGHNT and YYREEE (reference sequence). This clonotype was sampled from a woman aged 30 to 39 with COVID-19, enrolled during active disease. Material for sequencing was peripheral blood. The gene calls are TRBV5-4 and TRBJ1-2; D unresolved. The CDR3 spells CASSLILAGGQGYTF. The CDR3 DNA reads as TGTGCCAGCAGCTTGATATTGGCGGGCGGTCAGGGCTACACCTTC.